These 28 T cell receptor beta chains came from one sample sequenced in a study of cytomegalovirus exposure and HLA in healthy donors. The study ran its PCR with 60 Vbeta and 13 Jbeta primers. Some clones are missing from TCRdb's copy, which holds only in-frame ones; the method was immunoSEQ multiplex PCR. The sample shows 120,000 to 150,000 clones, about 72% of them seen only once. Sequencing was done on a sample of PBMCs. These receptors originate from a man in his fifties or sixties in good health and CMV-seronegative.

The chain couples TRBV2 to TRBJ2-1; a weak D match, TRBD2 (5 bases). Between the trimmed V and J ends, which lost 8 bases and 2 bases, there was a span of 10 bases. CDR3 length: 13 residues. CDR1 is SNHLY and CDR2 is FYNNEI in the germline V gene. CDR3 sequence: CASVERPYNEQFF. The CDR3 DNA follows: TGTGCCAGCGTGGAGCGGCCCTACAATGAGCAGTTCTTC.

The gene calls are TRBV28 and TRBJ2-7; 8 nucleotides agree with TRBD1. This CDR3 spans 15 amino acids. V shed 5 bases and J 7 bases; nucleotides not matched to a gene: 13. Germline V lookup: CDR1 MDHEN, CDR2 SYDVKM. The CDR3 region is CASSPSRTGLREQYF. For the CDR3, the DNA is TGTGCCAGCAGTCCGTCCAGGACAGGGCTAAGGGAGCAGTACTTC.

The J gene is TRBJ1-6, the V gene TRBV28; possibly TRBD1 for D (5 bases). The ends were cut back, 5 bases at V and 9 bases at J, with 14 bases in the middle. Germline V CDR1 and CDR2: MDHEN, SYDVKM. CDR3 size: 14 residues. In DNA form, the CDR3 reads TGTGCCAGCAGTCCACTACAGGAGGGTTCACCCCTCCACTTT. Translating gives CASSPLQEGSPLHF.

The chain employs TRBV7-8 and TRBJ2-5, with 8 nucleotides matching TRBD2. The CDR3 length is 14 residues. Germline V CDR1 and CDR2: SGHVS, FQNEAQ. The junction had 6 bases not matched to a gene; V was cut back by 5 bases and J by 4 bases. CDR3 region: CASSPRTSPETQYF. The CDR3, as DNA: TGTGCCAGCAGCCCCCGGACTAGCCCAGAGACCCAGTACTTC.

This clone turned up a few times. The genes are TRBV28 and TRBJ1-1; unclear D gene. V dropped 4 bases and J dropped 0 bases, with 6 bases sitting between them. CDR1 and CDR2 (germline): MDHEN, SYDVKM. This CDR3 spans 13 amino acids. CDR3 sequence reads: CASSSHLNTEAFF. CDR3 nucleotide sequence: TGTGCCAGCAGTTCCCATCTGAACACTGAAGCTTTCTTT.

The rearrangement links TRBV7-3 to TRBJ1-1; 7 bases match TRBD1. Losses at the gene ends were 3 bases for V and 0 bases for J; bases not matched to a gene: 4. Per germline, CDR1 SGHTA and CDR2 FQGTGA. There are 15 residues in the CDR3. DNA for the CDR3: TGTGCCAGCAGCTTGGGGACAGCGCTGAACACTGAAGCTTTCTTT. Translating gives CASSLGTALNTEAFF.

This clone has just a few counts. The CDR3 reads CASSTSGVTDTQYF. In DNA form, the CDR3 reads TGCGCCAGCAGCACTAGCGGGGTCACAGATACGCAGTATTTT. J is TRBJ2-3 and V is TRBV4-1; 10 bases are shared with TRBD2. Trimming took 5 bases from V and 2 from J; bases not matched to a gene: 1. Germline loops: CDR1 MGHRA, CDR2 YSYEKL. The CDR3 is 14 amino acids.

This sequence joins TRBV27 and TRBJ2-4, with D tentatively TRBD1 (5 bases). Germline V gene sequence: CDR1 MNHEY, CDR2 SMNVEV (reference sequence). Trimming pared 3 bases from V and 3 bases from J, leaving 9 bases between. CDR3 length: 14 residues. In DNA form, the CDR3 reads TGTGCCAGCAGTTTTTTGACAGACAAAAACATTCAGTACTTC. This encodes CASSFLTDKNIQYF.

The J gene is TRBJ2-5, the V gene TRBV7-2, with 7 bases fitting TRBD2. J gave up 4 bases and V 4 bases, and 0 bases lay outside the gene matches. The CDR3 length is 12 residues. Germline values: CDR1 SGHTA, CDR2 FQGNSA. The CDR3 sequence: CASSSGGETQYF. The CDR3 DNA is TGTGCCAGCAGCTCGGGGGGAGAGACCCAGTACTTC.

The chain has TRBV6-1 and TRBJ1-1, with 7 nucleotides matching TRBD1. The germline gives CDR1 MNHNS, CDR2 SASEGT. There are 13 residues in the CDR3. With 7 bases clipped from V and 2 bases from J, the junction kept 4 bases outside the gene matches. CDR3 DNA: TGTGCCAGCACTGACAGGGCCAACACTGAAGCTTTCTTT. This gives the protein CASTDRANTEAFF.

This chain uses TRBV9 with TRBJ2-1; 9 bases line up with TRBD2. This CDR3 comprises 16 residues. CDR1 SGDLS and CDR2 YYNGEE come from the germline V gene. V gave up 0 bases and J gave up 2 bases; unmatched junction bases: 3. CDR3 sequence: CASSVVAGVAYNEQFF. DNA for the CDR3: TGTGCCAGCAGCGTAGTAGCGGGAGTCGCCTACAATGAGCAGTTCTTC.

This clone was counted only a few times. The chain joins TRBV5-1 to TRBJ2-3; D is possibly TRBD2 (6 bases). Germline V CDR1 and CDR2: SGHRS, YFSETQ. V was cut by 0 bases and J by 5 bases, with 13 bases left in between. The CDR3 totals 15 residues. CDR3 in amino acids: CASSLETGERDTQYF. The CDR3 region has the DNA TGCGCCAGCAGCTTGGAGACGGGAGAACGAGATACGCAGTATTTT.

V and J are TRBV7-9 and TRBJ1-3; the match to TRBD1 covers 9 bases. The trim removed 7 bases at V and 4 bases at J, leaving 2 bases unmatched. The CDR3 length is 13 residues. In germline, CDR1 is SEHNR, CDR2 FQNEAQ (reference sequence). The CDR3 is CASTGTGGNTIYF. DNA of the CDR3: TGTGCCAGCACCGGGACAGGGGGAAACACCATATATTTT.

This rearrangement joins TRBV5-1 to TRBJ1-1, with D possibly being TRBD1 (5 bases). CDR3 length equals 15 residues. CDR1 and CDR2 (germline): SGHRS, YFSETQ. The germline V and J ends were trimmed by 4 bases and 5 bases, with 18 bases remaining between them. CDR3 nucleotides: TGCGCCAGCAGCCCCGAACCGGGACTCTCAACTGAAGCTTTCTTT. Its translation is CASSPEPGLSTEAFF.

The CDR3 reads CASSFRSGELFF. CDR3 DNA sequence: TGTGCCAGTAGCTTTAGGAGCGGGGAGCTGTTTTTT. The rearrangement joins TRBV19 to TRBJ2-2; no definite D call. The CDR3 is 12 amino acids. CDR1 and CDR2 from the germline V gene are LNHDA and SQIVND (reference sequence). The V gene lost 6 bases and the J gene lost 7 bases, with 9 bases spanning the gap. The full variable domain, completed using reference TRBV19 and TRBJ2-2, is DGGITQSPKYLFRKEGQNVTLSCEQNLNHDAMYWYRQDPGQGLRLIYYSQIVNDFQKGDIAEGYSVSREKKESFPLTVTSAQKNPTAFYLCASSFRSGELFFGEGSRLTVL.

As to this clone: Other DNA sequences in the same sample also yield this CDR3. V gene TRBV28 combines with J gene TRBJ1-2; D perhaps matches TRBD1 (5 bases). The CDR3 is 13 amino acids. The V gene lost 2 bases and the J gene lost 2 bases, with 6 bases spanning the gap. Germline-derived CDR1 and CDR2 are MDHEN and SYDVKM. DNA of the CDR3: TGTGCCAGCAGTTTAAAGGGGAACTATGGCTACACCTTC. Translating it yields CASSLKGNYGYTF.

V usage is TRBV9 and J usage is TRBJ2-3; D is unclear. V was pared by 3 bases and J by 6 bases, with 14 bases between. CDR1 and CDR2 from the germline V gene are SGDLS and YYNGEE. The CDR3 totals 14 residues. CDR3 DNA sequence: TGTGCCAGCAGCGGTGAAGAGATCGCGGATACGCAGTATTTT. Amino acids: CASSGEEIADTQYF.

The J gene is TRBJ2-3, the V gene TRBV2, with 14 bases identical to TRBD2. Looked up from germline, CDR1 is SNHLY and CDR2 is FYNNEI. J lost 4 bases, V lost 6 bases, and 6 bases had no gene match. This CDR3 contains 16 residues. The CDR3 sequence is CASSSGTSGRSDTQYF. CDR3 DNA: TGTGCCAGCAGCTCCGGGACTAGCGGGAGATCAGATACGCAGTATTTT.

V gene TRBV10-3 combines with J gene TRBJ2-4; tentative D call: TRBD2 (5 bases). Germline lookup yields CDR1 ENHRY and CDR2 SYGVKD. Trimming cost V 8 bases and J 1 base, with 6 bases left between them. This CDR3 spans 12 amino acids. The CDR3 reads CAISGAKNIQYF. The DNA of the CDR3 is TGTGCCATCTCGGGGGCCAAAAACATTCAGTACTTC.

The chain combines TRBV7-8 with TRBJ2-3; weak D call: TRBD2 (7 bases). Germline V gene sequence: CDR1 SGHVS, CDR2 FQNEAQ. This CDR3 is 18 amino acids long. Trimming took off 5 bases at V and 5 bases at J, with 26 bases between the two ends. CDR3: CASSLKGGRERGEDTQYF. The CDR3 nucleotides read TGTGCCAGCAGCCTAAAGGGGGGGCGGGAGAGAGGAGAAGATACGCAGTATTTT.

This clone was seen a few times. This chain links TRBV19 with TRBJ2-1; TRBD2 matches 7 bases. J was trimmed by 7 bases and V by 7 bases; bases with no gene match: 22. Looked up from germline, CDR1 is LNHDA and CDR2 is SQIVND (reference sequence). The CDR3 extends over 18 amino acids. The DNA for the CDR3 is TGTGCCAGTACCCCCTGGACGGGGGGTTCGACCGAAGGTAATGAGCAGTTCTTC. It encodes CASTPWTGGSTEGNEQFF.

The CDR3 here is CASTPHPNTEAFF. The CDR3 DNA sequence: TGTGCCAGCACCCCCCATCCGAACACTGAAGCTTTCTTT. The J gene is TRBJ1-1, the V gene TRBV7-8, with D unresolved. This CDR3 region has 13 residues. The V gene's germline CDR1 is SGHVS and CDR2 FQNEAQ. The V end was cut by 7 bases, the J end by 1 base, with 10 bases between.

This rearrangement joins TRBV29-1 to TRBJ2-1, with D perhaps TRBD2 (5 bases). Germline CDR1 and CDR2: SQVTM and ANQGSEA. Deletions cut 3 bases from V and 7 bases from J, with 10 bases between. This CDR3 spans 12 amino acids. CDR3 protein: CSVDQRRNEQFF. DNA of the CDR3: TGCAGCGTTGACCAGAGGAGGAATGAGCAGTTCTTC.

Turning to this clone: One junction end disagrees with the germline gene, perhaps due to a read error. V is TRBV7-8 and J is TRBJ1-2; D is ambiguous. Germline CDR1 is SGHVS and CDR2 is FQNEAQ. The CDR3 sequence is 12 residues long. The CDR3 DNA is TGTGCCAGCAGCTCAGCTAATGGAGTTAGGAACTTC. Encoded protein: CASSSANGVRNF.

V usage is TRBV7-2 and J usage is TRBJ2-1; 10 bases are shared with TRBD2. J was trimmed by 0 bases and V by 5 bases; bases with no gene match: 4. Germline V CDR1 and CDR2: SGHTA, FQGNSA. This CDR3 is built from 16 residues. CDR3: CASSKSSGSSYNEQFF. The CDR3 nucleotides are TGTGCCAGCAGCAAATCTAGCGGGAGCTCCTACAATGAGCAGTTCTTC. Together with reference TRBV7-2 and TRBJ2-1, the CDR3 gives the full variable domain: GAGVSQSPSNKVTEKGKDVELRCDPISGHTALYWYRQSLGQGLEFLIYFQGNSAPDKSGLPSDRFSAERTGGSVSTLTIQRTQQEDSAVYLCASSKSSGSSYNEQFFGPGTRLTVL.

CDR3 DNA: TGTGCCAGCAGTAAGGACAGGGGTTCCCAAGAGACCCAGTACTTC. Translation: CASSKDRGSQETQYF. The chain employs TRBV27 and TRBJ2-5; TRBD1 aligns across 9 bases. Germline CDR1 and CDR2: MNHEY and SMNVEV (reference sequence). This CDR3 has 15 residues. Trimming took 5 bases from V and 1 from J; bases not matched to a gene: 5.

This clone showed up just a few times. This sequence joins TRBV2 and TRBJ1-6; 8 bases fit TRBD1. The J segment lost 5 bases and the V segment lost 3 bases, leaving 6 bases of the junction unmatched. CDR1 is SNHLY and CDR2 is FYNNEI in the germline V gene. This CDR3 spans 16 amino acids. The CDR3 bases are TGTGCCAGCAGTGACTACGACAGGGGCAATAATTCACCCCTCCACTTT. It codes for CASSDYDRGNNSPLHF. The whole variable domain, remainder taken from reference TRBV2 and TRBJ1-6, is EPEVTQTPSHQVTQMGQEVILRCVPISNHLYFYWYRQILGQKVEFLVSFYNNEISEKSEIFDDQFSVERPDGSNFTLKIRSTKLEDSAMYFCASSDYDRGNNSPLHFGNGTRLTVT.

This clone has only a few counts. The chain is built from TRBV5-1 and TRBJ2-3, with 8 nucleotides matching TRBD1. The V gene's germline CDR1 is SGHRS and CDR2 YFSETQ. CDR3 length: 16 residues. Unmatched junction bases numbered 12, after V lost 3 bases and J lost 6 bases. For the CDR3, the DNA is TGCGCCAGCAGCTGGGGGTCAGGGGGCGAAGGGGATACGCAGTATTTT. It translates to CASSWGSGGEGDTQYF.